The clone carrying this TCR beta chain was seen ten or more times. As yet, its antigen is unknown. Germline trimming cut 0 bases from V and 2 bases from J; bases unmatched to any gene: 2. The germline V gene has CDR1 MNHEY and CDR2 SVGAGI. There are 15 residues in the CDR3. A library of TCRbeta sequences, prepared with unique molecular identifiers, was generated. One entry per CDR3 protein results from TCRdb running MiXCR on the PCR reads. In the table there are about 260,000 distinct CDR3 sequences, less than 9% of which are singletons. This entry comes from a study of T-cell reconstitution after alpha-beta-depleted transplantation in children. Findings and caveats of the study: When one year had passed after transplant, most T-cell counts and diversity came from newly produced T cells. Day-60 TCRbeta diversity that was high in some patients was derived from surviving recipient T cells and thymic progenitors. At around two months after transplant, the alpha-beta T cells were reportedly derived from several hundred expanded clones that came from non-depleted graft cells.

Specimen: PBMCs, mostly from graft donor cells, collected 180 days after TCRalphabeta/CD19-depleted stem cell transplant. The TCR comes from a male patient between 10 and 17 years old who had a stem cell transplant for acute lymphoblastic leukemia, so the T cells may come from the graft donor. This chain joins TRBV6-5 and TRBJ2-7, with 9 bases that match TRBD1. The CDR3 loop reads CASSYSNRGPYEQYF. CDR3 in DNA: TGTGCCAGCAGTTACTCGAACAGGGGGCCCTACGAGCAGTACTTC.